The source of this T cell receptor beta chain is a study of beta chain features in type 1 diabetes. Overall study results and limits: A moderate, significant TCRB CDR3 shortening appeared in type 1 diabetes across four CD4+ subsets. Possibly, sequencing cDNA over-represented cells that had high TCR expression levels.

By way of CD45RO/CCR7/CD25/CD127/CD95/CD27, the CD4+ regulatory, stem cell-like memory, central memory and naive cells were sorted. In all sorted populations, purity surpassed 95%. Concerning this clone: Antigen unknown.

The germline V gene encodes CDR1 SGDLS and CDR2 YYNGEE. The CDR3 sequence is 13 residues long. V was trimmed by 4 bases and J by 6 bases, leaving 11 bases between them. Every bit of the isolated RNA underwent reverse transcription, so sequencing read expressed TCRB transcripts. The table came from immunoSEQ multiplex PCR; TCRdb's copy has only in-frame clones and leaves some out. Here the sample spans approximately 150,000 clones, almost 65% being singletons. This TCR derives from a man aged 25 to 45 with type 1 diabetes. V and J are TRBV9 and TRBJ2-1; the D is unclear. The sequenced material came from naive CD4+ T cells from blood. CDR3 sequence (DNA): TGTGCCAGCAGCTCCGACCTCGGCAATGAGCAGTTCTTC. It codes for CASSSDLGNEQFF.